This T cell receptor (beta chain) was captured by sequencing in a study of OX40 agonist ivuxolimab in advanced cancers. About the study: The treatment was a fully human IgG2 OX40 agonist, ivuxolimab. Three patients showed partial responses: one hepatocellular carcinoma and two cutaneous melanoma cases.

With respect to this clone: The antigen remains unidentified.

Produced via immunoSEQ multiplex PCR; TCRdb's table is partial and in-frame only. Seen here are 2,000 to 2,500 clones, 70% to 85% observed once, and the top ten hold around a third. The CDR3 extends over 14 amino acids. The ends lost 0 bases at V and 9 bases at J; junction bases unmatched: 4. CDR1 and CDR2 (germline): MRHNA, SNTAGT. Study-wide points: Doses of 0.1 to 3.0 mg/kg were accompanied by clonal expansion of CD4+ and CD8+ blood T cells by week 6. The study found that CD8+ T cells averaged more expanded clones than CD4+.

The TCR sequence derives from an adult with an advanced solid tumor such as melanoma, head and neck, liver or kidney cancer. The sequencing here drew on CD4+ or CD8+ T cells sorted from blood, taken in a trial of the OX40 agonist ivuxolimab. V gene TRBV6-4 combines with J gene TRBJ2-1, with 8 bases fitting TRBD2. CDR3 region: CASSDSTAGVEQFF. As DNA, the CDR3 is TGTGCCAGCAGTGACTCGACAGCGGGGGTTGAGCAGTTCTTC.